This T cell receptor (beta chain) was recorded in a study of blood T cell repertoires in COVID-19. Study overall: Sites in the United States, Italy and Spain provided acute and convalescent COVID-19 samples. PBMCs, B-cell-depleted T cells, or T cells were the source of the cDNA or gDNA that made up the material.

Germline assignment: CDR1 MNHEY and CDR2 SVGAGI. V dropped 2 bases and J dropped 2; count of bases not matched to a gene: 6. CDR3 length: 15 residues. As processed by the authors: Amplification from reference gene primers served as the basis for estimated nucleated cell counts. Measured with immunoSEQ multiplex PCR; TCRdb has only the in-frame clones, and not every one. V and J calls and clone size are as listed in that table; D and trimming were resolved from the DNA. Among 80,000 or so clones, about nine tenths were seen once, and the ten largest hold 1.9%. This clonotype was obtained from a woman aged 45-65 years in a cohort sampled during active COVID-19. The J gene is TRBJ2-7, the V gene TRBV6-5; 7 positions agree with TRBD1. The sample was peripheral blood. The CDR3 DNA sequence: TGTGCCAGCAGTTACACCGGGACAGTTACCTACGAGCAGTACTTC. Its translation is CASSYTGTVTYEQYF.